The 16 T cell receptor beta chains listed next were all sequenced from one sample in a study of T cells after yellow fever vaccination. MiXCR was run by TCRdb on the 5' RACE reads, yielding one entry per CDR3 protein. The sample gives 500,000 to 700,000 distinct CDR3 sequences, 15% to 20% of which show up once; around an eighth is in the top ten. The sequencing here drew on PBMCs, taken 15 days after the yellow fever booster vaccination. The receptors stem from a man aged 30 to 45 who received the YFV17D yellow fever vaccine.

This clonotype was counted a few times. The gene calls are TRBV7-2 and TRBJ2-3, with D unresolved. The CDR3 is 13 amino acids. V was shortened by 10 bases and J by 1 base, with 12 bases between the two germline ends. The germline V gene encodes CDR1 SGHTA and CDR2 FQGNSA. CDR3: CATPLVGTDTQYF. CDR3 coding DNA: TGTGCCACCCCCCTCGTTGGCACAGATACGCAGTATTTT.

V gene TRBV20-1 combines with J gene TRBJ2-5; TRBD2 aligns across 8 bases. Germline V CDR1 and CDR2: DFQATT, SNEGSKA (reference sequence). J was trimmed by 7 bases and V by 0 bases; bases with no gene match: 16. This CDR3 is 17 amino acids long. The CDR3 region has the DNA TGCAGTGCTAGAGATAGGGCGCGGGGGGCAAATTTAGGGACCCAGTACTTC. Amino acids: CSARDRARGANLGTQYF.

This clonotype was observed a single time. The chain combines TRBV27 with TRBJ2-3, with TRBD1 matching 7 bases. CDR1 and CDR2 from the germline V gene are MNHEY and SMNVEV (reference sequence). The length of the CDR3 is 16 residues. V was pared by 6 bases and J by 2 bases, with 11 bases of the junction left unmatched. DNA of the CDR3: TGTGCCAGCAGCCCAGGGGGACACCATTACACAGATACGCAGTATTTT. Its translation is CASSPGGHHYTDTQYF.

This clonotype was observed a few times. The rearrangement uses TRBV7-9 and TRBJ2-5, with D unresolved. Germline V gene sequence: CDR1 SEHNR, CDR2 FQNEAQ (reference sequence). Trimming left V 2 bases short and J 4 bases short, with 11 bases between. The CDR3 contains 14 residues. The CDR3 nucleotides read TGTGCCAGCAGCTTAAGGGTCAGCGCAGAGACCCAGTACTTC. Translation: CASSLRVSAETQYF.

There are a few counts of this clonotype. The CDR3, as DNA: TGCAGTGCTAGACCTCTCCATGGTACCGGGGAGCTGTTTTTT. Protein: CSARPLHGTGELFF. V usage is TRBV20-1 and J usage is TRBJ2-2; D is undetermined. The germline V gene has CDR1 DFQATT and CDR2 SNEGSKA (reference sequence). V was shortened by 2 bases and J by 5 bases, with 12 bases between the two germline ends. The CDR3 runs 14 residues.

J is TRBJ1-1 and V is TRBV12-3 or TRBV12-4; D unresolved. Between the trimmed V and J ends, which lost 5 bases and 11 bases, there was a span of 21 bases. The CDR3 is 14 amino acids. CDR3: CASSHVPDRLRAFF. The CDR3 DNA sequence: TGTGCCAGCAGTCACGTCCCGGATCGGTTAAGGGCTTTCTTT.

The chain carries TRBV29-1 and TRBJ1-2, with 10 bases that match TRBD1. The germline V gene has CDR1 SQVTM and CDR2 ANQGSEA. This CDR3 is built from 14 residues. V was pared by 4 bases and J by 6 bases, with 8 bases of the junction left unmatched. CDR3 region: CSVAGTGVLNGYTF. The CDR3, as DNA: TGCAGCGTTGCGGGGACAGGGGTCTTGAATGGCTACACCTTC.

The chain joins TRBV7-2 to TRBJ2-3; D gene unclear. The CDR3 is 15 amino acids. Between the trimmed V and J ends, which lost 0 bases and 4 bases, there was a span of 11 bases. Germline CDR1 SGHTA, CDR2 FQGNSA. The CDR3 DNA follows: TGTGCCAGCAGCTTAGCGCTTTGGTCAGCAGATACGCAGTATTTT. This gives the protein CASSLALWSADTQYF.

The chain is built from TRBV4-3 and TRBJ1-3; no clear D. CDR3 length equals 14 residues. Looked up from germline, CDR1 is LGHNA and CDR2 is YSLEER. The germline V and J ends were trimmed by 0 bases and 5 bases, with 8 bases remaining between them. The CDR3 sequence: CASSQDLSRNTIYF. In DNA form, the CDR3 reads TGCGCCAGCAGCCAAGATCTCTCGAGAAACACCATATATTTT.

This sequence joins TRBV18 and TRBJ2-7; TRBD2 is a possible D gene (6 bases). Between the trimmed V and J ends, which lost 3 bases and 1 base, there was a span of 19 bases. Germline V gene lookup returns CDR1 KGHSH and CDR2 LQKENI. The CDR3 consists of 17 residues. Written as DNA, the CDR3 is TGTGCCAGCTCACCCCACTTGGCGGGGCGAGAATCCTACGAGCAGTACTTC. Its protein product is CASSPHLAGRESYEQYF.

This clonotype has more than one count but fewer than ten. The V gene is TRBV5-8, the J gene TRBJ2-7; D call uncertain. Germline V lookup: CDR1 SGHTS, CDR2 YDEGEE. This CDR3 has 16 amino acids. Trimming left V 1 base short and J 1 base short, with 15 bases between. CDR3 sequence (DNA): TGTGCCAGCAGCTTGCTTGAACGCCCCAGGTCCTACGAGCAGTACTTC. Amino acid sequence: CASSLLERPRSYEQYF. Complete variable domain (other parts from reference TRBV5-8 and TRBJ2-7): EAGVTQSPTHLIKTRGQQATLRCSPISGHTSVYWYQQALGLGLQFLLWYDEGEERNRGNFPPRFSGRQFPNYSSELNVNALELEDSALYLCASSLLERPRSYEQYFGPGTRLTVT.

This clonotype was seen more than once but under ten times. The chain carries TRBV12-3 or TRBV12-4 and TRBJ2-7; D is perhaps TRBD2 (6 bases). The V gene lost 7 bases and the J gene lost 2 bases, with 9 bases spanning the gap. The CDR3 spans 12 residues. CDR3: CASTWGAYEQYF. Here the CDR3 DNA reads TGTGCCAGCACTTGGGGGGCCTACGAGCAGTACTTC.

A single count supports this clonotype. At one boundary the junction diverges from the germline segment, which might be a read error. The DNA for the CDR3 is TGCTGTGCTAGAGGAAACAGGGGAAACACAGATACGCAGTATTTT. Its protein is CCARGNRGNTDTQYF. V usage is TRBV20-1 and J usage is TRBJ2-3; 7 nucleotides match TRBD1. Germline CDR1 and CDR2: DFQATT and SNEGSKA (reference sequence). This CDR3 region has 15 residues.

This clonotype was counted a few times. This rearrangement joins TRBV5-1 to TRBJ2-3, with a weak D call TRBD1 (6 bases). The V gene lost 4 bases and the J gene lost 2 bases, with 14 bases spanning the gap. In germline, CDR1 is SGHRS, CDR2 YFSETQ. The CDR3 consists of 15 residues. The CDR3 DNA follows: TGCGCCAGCAGCACGCAGGGGATAACCACAGATACGCAGTATTTT. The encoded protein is CASSTQGITTDTQYF.

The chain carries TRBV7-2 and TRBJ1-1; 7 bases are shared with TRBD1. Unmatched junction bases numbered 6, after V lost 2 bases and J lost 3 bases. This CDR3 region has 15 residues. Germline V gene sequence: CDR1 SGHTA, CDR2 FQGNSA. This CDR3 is CASSLYSGQYTEAFF. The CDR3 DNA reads TGTGCCAGCAGCTTATACTCGGGACAGTACACTGAAGCTTTCTTT. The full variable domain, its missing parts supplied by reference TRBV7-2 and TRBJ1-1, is GAGVSQSPSNKVTEKGKDVELRCDPISGHTALYWYRQSLGQGLEFLIYFQGNSAPDKSGLPSDRFSAERTGGSVSTLTIQRTQQEDSAVYLCASSLYSGQYTEAFFGQGTRLTVV.

CDR3 bases: TGTGCCAGCAGTTTGGCCCGCAGCGGACAGGAGAACACCGGGGAGCTGTTTTTT. Translation gives CASSLARSGQENTGELFF. The V and J genes are TRBV12-3 or TRBV12-4 and TRBJ2-2, with 7 bases fitting TRBD1. The CDR3 length is 18 residues. After removal of 3 bases from V and 1 base from J, the junction contained 11 bases not matched to a gene.